The clone carrying this T cell receptor (beta chain) was recorded a few times. These data originate in a study of patients and donors after allogeneic stem cell transplantation. In TCRdb, the RT-PCR reads were re-called with MiXCR into one record per CDR3 protein. This table holds approximately 20,000 distinct CDR3 sequences, 4.5% to 5% found once. CDR3 length: 16 residues. V gave up 3 bases and J gave up 2 bases, with 15 bases separating them. Germline V gene lookup returns CDR1 LNHDA and CDR2 SQIVND (reference sequence). V usage is TRBV19 and J usage is TRBJ2-3; the D is unclear. The TCR was taken from a human donor who was either an allogeneic HSCT recipient or a stem cell or donor lymphocyte infusion donor (not recorded which). It is not recorded whose cells these are; they may come from a transplant donor. The sequencing sample was made of blood, either unsorted or a sorted T cell fraction (not recorded which). CDR3 in DNA: TGTGCCAGTAGTATCAACGCCCAAGAGCACACAGATACGCAGTATTTT. Protein sequence: CASSINAQEHTDTQYF.